This T cell receptor beta chain stems from a study of blood T cell repertoires in COVID-19. Study as a whole: The United States, Italy and Spain provided the acute and convalescent COVID-19 samples. In each case, the material was cDNA or gDNA derived from T cells, B-cell-depleted T cells, or PBMCs.

In the original workflow: Estimates of nucleated cell counts were drawn from the amplification of reference gene primers. TCRdb keeps only in-frame clones here, not all; method: immunoSEQ multiplex PCR. The V and J calls and clone size were taken over from that table, and D and trimming were inferred from the DNA. The repertoire includes 200,000 to 300,000 clones, roughly 88% of them detected once, and about 1.3% sits in the top ten. Germline lookup yields CDR1 SGHTS and CDR2 YDEGEE. V lost 1 base and J 0 bases, leaving 11 bases between the germline ends. The CDR3 has 16 residues. This receptor was obtained from a man older than 75 with acute or convalescent COVID-19. The V and J genes are TRBV5-8 and TRBJ1-5, with a possible D match to TRBD1 (5 bases). Sequenced material: peripheral blood. DNA for the CDR3: TGTGCCAGCAGCTTGCAAGGACAAAATAGCAATCAGCCCCAGCATTTT. This translates into CASSLQGQNSNQPQHF.